These 15 T cell receptor beta chains originate from one sample sequenced in a study of blood T cell repertoires in COVID-19 (dated by TCRdb to about 2020). Receptor libraries were prepared by the immunoSEQ multiplex PCR assay. Drawn from immuneACCESS, this table holds only the in-frame rearrangements with V and J called that TCRdb kept. Clones are partly lost; checked studies trace under half to an unresolved V gene and leave the rest unexplained. The sample includes more than 200,000 clones, with approximately 86% observed a single time. The ten top clones hold approximately 1.7% of the sample. Material: PBMCs or T cells enriched from blood (not recorded which). The source of these receptors is a woman in her fifties or sixties who had recovered from COVID-19.

The V call is TRBV27, the J call TRBJ2-5, with TRBD1 identical over 11 bases. The CDR3 runs 15 residues. V lost 6 bases, J lost 5 bases, and 8 bases stayed unmatched. Germline assignment: CDR1 MNHEY and CDR2 SMNVEV (reference sequence). The CDR3 here is CASSPPGQGGETQYF. Here the CDR3 DNA reads TGTGCCAGCAGCCCCCCGGGACAGGGGGGGGAGACCCAGTACTTC.

CDR3: CASDFSGTGSADTQYF. The CDR3 nucleotides are TGTGCCAGCGATTTTTCCGGGACAGGGTCCGCAGATACGCAGTATTTT. This chain uses TRBV11-1 with TRBJ2-3; 9 nucleotides align to TRBD1. The V gene end was trimmed by 8 bases and the J gene end by 4 bases; junction bases not matched to a gene: 13. The CDR3 extends over 16 amino acids. Germline CDR1 is SGHAT and CDR2 is FQDESV (reference sequence).

This clone was seen more than once but under ten times. This sequence joins TRBV2 and TRBJ1-5; no clear D. The CDR3 consists of 15 residues. CDR1 and CDR2 from the germline V gene are SNHLY and FYNNEI. The ends were cut back, 2 bases at V and 0 bases at J, with 8 bases in the middle. The CDR3 sequence is CASSESTYSNQPQHF. The CDR3 coding sequence is TGTGCCAGCAGTGAAAGTACATATAGCAATCAGCCCCAGCATTTT. Drawing the rest from reference TRBV2 and TRBJ1-5, the complete variable domain is EPEVTQTPSHQVTQMGQEVILRCVPISNHLYFYWYRQILGQKVEFLVSFYNNEISEKSEIFDDQFSVERPDGSNFTLKIRSTKLEDSAMYFCASSESTYSNQPQHFGDGTRLSIL.

The rearrangement links TRBV30 to TRBJ1-1; 7 nucleotides match TRBD1. J lost 3 bases, V lost 3 bases, and 13 bases had no gene match. The CDR3 spans 16 residues. The germline gives CDR1 GTSNPN, CDR2 SVGIG (reference sequence). This chain's CDR3 is CAWSGPRTGTYTEAFF. The DNA of the CDR3 is TGTGCCTGGAGCGGACCCCGGACAGGAACATACACTGAAGCTTTCTTT.

The chain uses TRBV6-5 and TRBJ1-6; D is possibly TRBD1 (6 bases). Germline loops: CDR1 MNHEY, CDR2 SVGAGI. This CDR3 spans 13 amino acids. Trimming took 3 bases from V and 8 from J, leaving 8 bases between them. CDR3 bases: TGTGCCAGCAGTTATGGGGGCTATTCACCCCTCCACTTT. This gives the protein CASSYGGYSPLHF.

The chain carries TRBV7-6 and TRBJ2-5; 14 bases map to TRBD2. The germline V gene has CDR1 SGHVS and CDR2 FNYEAQ. The CDR3 is 16 amino acids. The ends lost 5 bases at V and 5 bases at J; junction bases unmatched: 7. The CDR3 region has the DNA TGTGCCAGCAGCGGAGCCGGGACTAGCGGGAGTGAGACCCAGTACTTC. It encodes CASSGAGTSGSETQYF. Drawing the rest from reference TRBV7-6 and TRBJ2-5, the complete variable domain is GAGVSQSPRYKVTKRGQDVALRCDPISGHVSLYWYRQALGQGPEFLTYFNYEAQQDKSGLPNDRFSAERPEGSISTLTIQRTEQRDSAMYRCASSGAGTSGSETQYFGPGTRLLVL.

The CDR3 DNA sequence: TGTGCCAGCAGTTCCCTAGCGGAGAGGGAGGATACGCAGTATTTT. Translated: CASSSLAEREDTQYF. This chain links TRBV27 with TRBJ2-3, with 7 bases that match TRBD2. Germline V gene data show CDR1 as MNHEY and CDR2 as SMNVEV (reference sequence). This CDR3 comprises 15 residues. Trimming took 4 bases from V and 6 from J; bases not matched to a gene: 10.

The V gene is TRBV11-2, the J gene TRBJ2-1, with D perhaps TRBD2 (5 bases). This CDR3 contains 11 residues. Per the germline V gene, CDR1 is SGHAT and CDR2 is FQNNGV. Trimming left V 5 bases short and J 15 bases short, with 14 bases between. CDR3 in amino acids: CASSVGGALFF. CDR3 bases: TGTGCCAGCAGCGTAGGAGGAGCCTTGTTCTTC.

Points on this clone: At the DNA level, this CDR3 is encoded by other sequences in the same sample as well. The chain joins TRBV14 to TRBJ1-5; D is perhaps TRBD1 (5 bases). Germline CDR1 is SGHDN and CDR2 is FVKESK. This CDR3 is 13 amino acids long. V lost 3 bases, J lost 4 bases, and 7 bases lay in between. The CDR3: CASSQGGNQPQHF. The CDR3, as DNA: TGTGCCAGCAGCCAGGGGGGGAATCAGCCCCAGCATTTT.

The rearrangement links TRBV12-3 or TRBV12-4 to TRBJ1-5; D uncertain. V was shortened by 5 bases and J by 7 bases, with 12 bases between the two germline ends. This CDR3 contains 13 residues. CDR3 protein: CASSPPAGQPQHF. CDR3 bases: TGTGCCAGCAGTCCCCCTGCGGGGCAGCCCCAGCATTTT.

The chain is built from TRBV2 and TRBJ1-3, with D uncertain. V lost 3 bases and J 0 bases, leaving 9 bases between the germline ends. The CDR3 spans 15 residues. Germline loops: CDR1 SNHLY, CDR2 FYNNEI. CDR3 in DNA: TGTGCCAGCAGTGAGGAGGCGACCTCTGGAAACACCATATATTTT. Translating gives CASSEEATSGNTIYF.

The rearrangement joins TRBV19 to TRBJ2-1; weak D call: TRBD2 (6 bases). The germline CDR1 and CDR2 sequences are LNHDA and SQIVND (reference sequence). The ends were cut back, 4 bases at V and 6 bases at J, with 16 bases in the middle. The length of the CDR3 is 15 residues. The CDR3 nucleotides are TGTGCCAGTAGTACTTCAAGACTTAGCGGCAATGAGCAGTTCTTC. Protein sequence: CASSTSRLSGNEQFF.

The rearrangement links TRBV28 to TRBJ1-1, with TRBD1 as a possible D gene (5 bases). V dropped 5 bases and J dropped 2 bases, with 18 bases sitting between them. CDR3 size: 16 residues. Germline CDR1 MDHEN, CDR2 SYDVKM. CDR3 sequence: CASSAYPGRGNTEAFF. The CDR3 coding sequence is TGTGCCAGCAGTGCATACCCAGGGCGAGGCAACACTGAAGCTTTCTTT.

The chain links TRBV6-5 to TRBJ1-6; D unresolved. This CDR3 has 15 amino acids. The V and J ends lost 6 bases and 6 bases respectively, with 15 bases between them. Germline V gene data show CDR1 as MNHEY and CDR2 as SVGAGI. In DNA form, the CDR3 reads TGTGCCAGCAGCTCCTCGGAGGCATCTAATTCACCCCTCCACTTT. This translates into CASSSSEASNSPLHF.

The chain joins TRBV7-9 to TRBJ2-1; TRBD1 matches 9 bases. From germline, CDR1 is SEHNR and CDR2 FQNEAQ (reference sequence). With V trimmed by 7 bases and J by 6 bases, 7 bases remained unmatched. This CDR3 comprises 14 residues. Here the CDR3 DNA reads TGTGCCAGCAACCAACAGGGGGCAGGCAATGAGCAGTTCTTC. It yields the protein CASNQQGAGNEQFF. The variable domain in full, with the rest retrieved from reference TRBV7-9 and TRBJ2-1, is DTGVSQNPRHKITKRGQNVTFRCDPISEHNRLYWYRQTLGQGPEFLTYFQNEAQLEKSRLLSDRFSAERPKGSFSTLEIQRTEQGDSAMYLCASNQQGAGNEQFFGPGTRLTVL.